These 20 T cell receptor beta chains share one sample of origin, sequenced in a study of cytotoxic CD8 clonotypes in ibrutinib-treated CLL. Method: immunoSEQ multiplex PCR; TCRdb's copy keeps in-frame clones and lacks some. The sample consists of some 290,000 clones, more than 65% of them appearing once. Sequencing was performed on PBMCs, taken before ibrutinib treatment. These receptor sequences come from a human donor with chronic lymphocytic leukemia.

This chain uses TRBV4-3 with TRBJ2-7; 7 bases are shared with TRBD2. The germline gives CDR1 LGHNA, CDR2 YSLEER. Trimming cost V 1 base and J 3 bases; bases outside gene matches: 0. The CDR3 length is 13 residues. This chain's CDR3 is CASSQGGGYEQYF. CDR3 nucleotide sequence: TGCGCCAGCAGCCAAGGCGGGGGCTACGAGCAGTACTTC.

The chain links TRBV28 to TRBJ2-7; 11 bases are a match to TRBD2. CDR3 length equals 14 residues. Germline V gene sequence: CDR1 MDHEN, CDR2 SYDVKM. Trimming cost V 8 bases and J 4 bases; bases outside gene matches: 7. The CDR3 loop reads CASHTSGSRYEQYF. The CDR3 region has the DNA TGTGCCAGCCATACTAGCGGGAGTCGTTACGAGCAGTACTTC.

This clone occurred once. This chain uses TRBV4-3 with TRBJ1-2, with D unclear. This CDR3 spans 14 amino acids. Germline CDR1 LGHNA, CDR2 YSLEER. V lost 0 bases and J 1 base, leaving 6 bases between the germline ends. The CDR3 DNA sequence: TGCGCCAGCAGCCAAGAGCACTATAACTATGGCTACACCTTC. Its protein is CASSQEHYNYGYTF.

This chain joins TRBV7-2 and TRBJ2-2; 8 bases line up with TRBD2. CDR1 is SGHTA and CDR2 is FQGNSA in the germline V gene. The CDR3 spans 15 residues. J gave up 7 bases and V 2 bases, and 6 bases lay outside the gene matches. CDR3 sequence reads: CASSLSGGPVGELFF. CDR3 nucleotides: TGTGCCAGCAGCTTATCGGGAGGGCCGGTCGGGGAGCTGTTTTTT.

This clone has a handful of counts. This sequence joins TRBV5-6 and TRBJ2-5; 7 bases fit TRBD1. V shed 1 base, J shed 4 bases, and the junction held 7 bases outside the gene matches. Germline-derived CDR1 and CDR2 are SGHDT and YYEEEE. CDR3 length equals 15 residues. CDR3 amino acids: CASSLLAGGTETQYF. In DNA, the CDR3 is TGTGCCAGCAGCTTGTTGGCAGGGGGTACAGAGACCCAGTACTTC.

The chain uses TRBV11-3 and TRBJ2-1, with D perhaps matching TRBD2 (5 bases). The germline CDR1 and CDR2 sequences are SGHNT and YENEEA. The CDR3 length is 13 residues. Trimming took off 0 bases at V and 6 bases at J, with 6 bases between the two ends. The CDR3 region is CASSLEAGNEQFF. Here the CDR3 DNA reads TGTGCCAGCAGCTTAGAGGCGGGCAATGAGCAGTTCTTC.

V gene TRBV2 combines with J gene TRBJ2-5; D is undetermined. CDR1 SNHLY and CDR2 FYNNEI come from the germline V gene. The ends were cut back, 7 bases at V and 4 bases at J, with 7 bases in the middle. The CDR3 extends over 11 amino acids. The CDR3 protein is CASTKVETQYF. The DNA of the CDR3 is TGTGCCAGCACCAAAGTAGAGACCCAGTACTTC.

The chain is built from TRBV29-1 and TRBJ1-1; the D gene is possibly TRBD1 (5 bases). The length of the CDR3 is 14 residues. V lost 4 bases to trimming and J lost 1 base, with 13 bases between them. Germline CDR1 is SQVTM and CDR2 is ANQGSEA. The CDR3 DNA reads as TGCAGCGTTGGCTCCCCGGGGGGGAACACTGAAGCTTTCTTT. This encodes CSVGSPGGNTEAFF.

The V and J genes are TRBV5-1 and TRBJ2-1, with 10 bases that match TRBD2. J lost 4 bases, V lost 4 bases, and 8 bases had no gene match. The germline CDR1 and CDR2 sequences are SGHRS and YFSETQ. This CDR3 region has 16 residues. The CDR3 spells CASSAGGTSAYNEQFF. For the CDR3, the DNA is TGCGCCAGCAGCGCCGGCGGGACTAGCGCTTACAATGAGCAGTTCTTC.

The rearrangement joins TRBV9 to TRBJ2-7; 12 bases map to TRBD2. This CDR3 is 16 amino acids long. Germline CDR1 is SGDLS and CDR2 is YYNGEE. The J segment lost 1 base and the V segment lost 4 bases, leaving 6 bases of the junction unmatched. For the CDR3, the DNA is TGTGCCAGCAGCCCTTCGACTAGCGGGAGATCCTACGAGCAGTACTTC. Its translation: CASSPSTSGRSYEQYF.

J is TRBJ2-1 and V is TRBV14; 13 positions match TRBD2. This CDR3 comprises 15 residues. The ends lost 7 bases at V and 5 bases at J; junction bases unmatched: 5. Germline CDR1 and CDR2: SGHDN and FVKESK. The chain's CDR3 is CASKLGLAGNNEQFF. In nucleotides, the CDR3 is TGTGCCAGCAAGCTGGGACTAGCGGGAAACAATGAGCAGTTCTTC.

This rearrangement joins TRBV28 to TRBJ1-1, with 7 bases fitting TRBD1. The CDR3 length is 16 residues. Germline V gene lookup returns CDR1 MDHEN and CDR2 SYDVKM. V dropped 4 bases and J dropped 1; count of bases not matched to a gene: 9. CDR3 sequence: CASSSYRTGSNTEAFF. As DNA, the CDR3 is TGTGCCAGCAGTTCCTACCGGACAGGCTCGAACACTGAAGCTTTCTTT.

The rearrangement uses TRBV20-1 and TRBJ2-7; possibly TRBD1 for D (6 bases). Per germline, CDR1 DFQATT and CDR2 SNEGSKA (reference sequence). V lost 6 bases and J 2 bases, leaving 8 bases between the germline ends. The CDR3 consists of 11 residues. CDR3 region: CSARQAYEQYF. CDR3 bases: TGCAGTGCCCGACAGGCCTACGAGCAGTACTTC.

The gene calls are TRBV5-1 and TRBJ2-5; D call uncertain. The CDR3 has 15 amino acids. Germline V gene sequence: CDR1 SGHRS, CDR2 YFSETQ. Trimming took off 0 bases at V and 5 bases at J, with 14 bases between the two ends. The CDR3 nucleotides read TGCGCCAGCAGCTTGGAAGTCGGGTCCGGTGAGACCCAGTACTTC. It encodes CASSLEVGSGETQYF.

This clone has only one observation. The chain is built from TRBV4-3 and TRBJ2-1, with 9 positions matching TRBD2. V gave up 1 base and J gave up 5 bases; unmatched junction bases: 6. Germline values: CDR1 LGHNA, CDR2 YSLEER. The CDR3 spans 16 residues. CDR3 loop: CASSQVYLAGNNEQFF. Here the CDR3 DNA reads TGCGCCAGCAGCCAAGTTTACCTAGCGGGAAACAATGAGCAGTTCTTC.

The chain has TRBV10-2 and TRBJ2-7, with D unresolved. The CDR3 sequence is 11 residues long. Trimming removed 5 bases from V and 5 bases from J, with 7 bases in between. Germline loops: CDR1 WSHSY, CDR2 SAAADI. The CDR3 loop reads CASSWVNEQYF. The CDR3 DNA reads as TGCGCCAGCAGTTGGGTGAACGAGCAGTACTTC.

The chain is built from TRBV5-6 and TRBJ2-1; D might be TRBD2 (6 bases). Trimming removed 3 bases at V and 7 bases at J, with 23 bases between. Germline CDR1 SGHDT, CDR2 YYEEEE. The CDR3 has 17 amino acids. CDR3 coding DNA: TGTGCCAGCAGCTCACCAGGCTACGGGGGTACTAGGAATGAGCAGTTCTTC. Its translation is CASSSPGYGGTRNEQFF. Supplemented by reference TRBV5-6 and TRBJ2-1, the full variable domain reads DAGVTQSPTHLIKTRGQQVTLRCSPKSGHDTVSWYQQALGQGPQFIFQYYEEEERQRGNFPDRFSGHQFPNYSSELNVNALLLGDSALYLCASSSPGYGGTRNEQFFGPGTRLTVL.

The V gene is TRBV5-4, the J gene TRBJ2-1, with 13 bases identical to TRBD2. V shed 4 bases, J shed 0 bases, and the junction held 4 bases outside the gene matches. Germline CDR1 SGHNT, CDR2 YYREEE (reference sequence). CDR3 length: 17 amino acids. In DNA, the CDR3 is TGTGCCAGCAGCACGAGGACTAGCGGGAGCTCCTACAATGAGCAGTTCTTC. Protein sequence: CASSTRTSGSSYNEQFF.

The gene calls are TRBV30 and TRBJ1-5; 7 bases align to TRBD1. The CDR3 covers 15 residues. V lost 4 bases and J lost 6; bases outside the gene matches: 12. From germline, CDR1 is GTSNPN and CDR2 SVGIG (reference sequence). The CDR3, as DNA: TGTGCCTGGACGGGCTCAGGGGGGATTCCTCAGCCCCAGCATTTT. Residues: CAWTGSGGIPQPQHF.

The chain recombines TRBV10-3 with TRBJ2-5; 12 bases match TRBD2. The CDR3 has 14 amino acids. The germline V gene has CDR1 ENHRY and CDR2 SYGVKD. V shed 11 bases and J 2 bases; nucleotides not matched to a gene: 6. The CDR3 loop is CAAASGRAQETQYF. CDR3 nucleotide sequence: TGTGCCGCTGCTAGCGGGAGGGCACAAGAGACCCAGTACTTC.